This T cell receptor beta chain is drawn from a study of a mutant IDH1 vaccine in newly diagnosed glioma. Study-level information: Vaccine dosing followed radiotherapy by 4-6 weeks, or accompanied temozolomide cycles. Patients arrived already treated with radiotherapy, temozolomide, or both, most having had both.

Data came from immunoSEQ multiplex PCR; TCRdb stores just in-frame clones and leaves some out. The repertoire has roughly 69,000 clones, around 87% of them found once; the top ten carry roughly 2%. Regarding this clone: Its cognate antigen is unknown.

This CDR3 has 17 amino acids. CDR1 and CDR2 from the germline V gene are SEHNR and FQNEAQ (reference sequence). J lost 9 bases, V lost 6 bases, and 13 bases had no gene match. The time point here: week 35, safety follow-up. The vaccine gave 300 ug of a 20-mer mutant IDH1 peptide subcutaneously per dose. Patients were given eight vaccinations, scheduled in weeks 1, 3, 5, 7, 11, 15, 19 and 23. The study enrolled donors with new WHO grade 3 or 4 IDH1-mutant, ATRX-lost astrocytomas. The chain couples TRBV7-9 to TRBJ2-1; 14 nucleotides match TRBD2. The receptor comes from a man in his thirties or forties with glioma. Sequenced here: PBMCs, sampled from a glioma patient whose treatment included an IDH1 peptide vaccine. CDR3 residues: CASRHQGTSGRVGEQFF. In DNA, the CDR3 is TGTGCCAGCAGACATCAAGGGACTAGCGGGAGAGTAGGTGAGCAGTTCTTC.